A selection of T cell receptor beta chains follows, all from one sample in a study of coeliac disease. The repertoire was sequenced with immunoSEQ multiplex PCR; TCRdb's copy has only in-frame clones and lacks some. Of 6,800 or so clones in the sample, around 70% were seen once. The sample consisted of lamina propria lymphocytes from the gut. The origin of the receptors is a man aged 25-45 years with celiac disease. Each CDR3 is given with its conserved first and last residue. D genes are given only for firm matches. Clone sizes are given selectively: once, few, many, or a class where the clone is expanded.

TRBJ2-2	NA	few	TRBV11-2	TGTGCCAGCAGCTTAGACAGGGCGGGAAACACCGGGGAGCTGTTTTTT	CASSLDRAGNTGELFF
TRBJ2-5	TRBD1	NA	TRBV5-1	TGCGCCAGCAGCCTGGAGCCCGGGACAGGGGAGGGGGAGACCCAGTACTTC	CASSLEPGTGEGETQYF
TRBJ2-1	NA	NA	TRBV2	TGTGCCAGCAGTGAAGCGGGCAATGTGCCGTTCTTC	CASSEAGNVPFF
TRBJ2-3	TRBD2	NA	TRBV6-6	TGTGCCAGCAGTCTCGCCGGGACTAGCGGGTTATATTTT	CASSLAGTSGLYF
TRBJ2-7	TRBD1	NA	TRBV28	TGTGCCAGCAGTTTACTGGGACAGGGTACGTACGAGCAGTACTTC	CASSLLGQGTYEQYF
TRBJ2-1	TRBD1	few	TRBV5-1	TGCGCCAGCAGCCCGCGACAGGGTAGGAATGAGCAGTTCTTC	CASSPRQGRNEQFF
TRBJ2-3	NA	NA	TRBV27	TGTGCCAGCAGTCAACAGGTAGTCACAGATACGCAGTATTTT	CASSQQVVTDTQYF
TRBJ2-3	TRBD1	few	TRBV25-1	TGTGCCAGCAGTGACGCACCGGGACAGGGGAACACAGATACGCAGTATTTT	CASSDAPGQGNTDTQYF
TRBJ2-1	NA	NA	TRBV7-2	TGTGCCAGCAGCCAACAGCGGAGTCCGAGGTCTGAGCAGTTCTTC	CASSQQRSPRSEQFF
TRBJ2-5	NA	NA	TRBV5-5	TGTGCCAGCAGCATCTCCGGGACACACCAAGAGACCCAGTACTTC	CASSISGTHQETQYF
TRBJ2-3	TRBD1	NA	TRBV6-4	TGTGCCAGCAGTGACGGGACAGGGGGCACAGATACGCAGTATTTT	CASSDGTGGTDTQYF
TRBJ1-5	NA	NA	TRBV19	TGTGCCAGTACCCCGGGGGGGCTCGGCCAGCCCCAGCATTTT	CASTPGGLGQPQHF
TRBJ2-2	NA	NA	TRBV6-1	TGTGCCAGCAGTGAAGCAGGGGACACCGGGGAGCTGTTTTTT	CASSEAGDTGELFF
TRBJ2-5	NA	few	TRBV13	TGTGCCAGCAGCTTAAACACGGGGACCCAGTACTTC	CASSLNTGTQYF
TRBJ1-3	TRBD1	NA	TRBV10-3	TGTGCCATCTCCGGGACAGCCTCAGACAGCTCTGGAAACACCATATATTTT	CAISGTASDSSGNTIYF
TRBJ2-4	NA	NA	TRBV10-1	TGCGCCAGCAGTGAGAACCAGGGGGGTGGAGCCAAAAACATTCAGTACTTC	CASSENQGGGAKNIQYF
TRBJ1-1	NA	NA	TRBV7-8	TGTGCCAGCAGCTTAGCGACAGGTGGAATGAACACTAAAGCTTTCTTT	CASSLATGGMNTKAFF
TRBJ2-4	NA	NA	TRBV19	TGTGCCACCTGGAGCGTAGCCAAAAACATTCAGTACTTC	CATWSVAKNIQYF
TRBJ1-5	NA	few	TRBV28	TGTGCCAGCAGTTTAATCACTGGAGCTCAGCCCCAGCATTTT	CASSLITGAQPQHF
TRBJ2-3	TRBD1	NA	TRBV28	TGTGCCAGCAGCCTACCCTGGGGACAGGGTACAGATACGCAGTATTTT	CASSLPWGQGTDTQYF
TRBJ2-7	NA	NA	TRBV4-1	TGCGCCAGCAGCCAAGATCTCGGCGCGGTGGCTTCCGAGCAGTACTTC	CASSQDLGAVASEQYF
TRBJ1-1	NA	NA	TRBV28	TGTGCCACCGCGAGGTTGGCGAACACTAAAGCTTTCTTT	CATARLANTKAFF
TRBJ2-1	TRBD2	NA	TRBV6-1	TGTGCCACCATGGTTAAGACTAGCGGGAGCAATGAGCAGTTCTTC	CATMVKTSGSNEQFF
TRBJ2-3	NA	once	TRBV7-2	TGTGCCAGCAGCTTCGACAGATCTAGCACAGATACGCAGTATTTT	CASSFDRSSTDTQYF
TRBJ1-4	TRBD1	NA	TRBV10-3	TGTGCCATCAGTGAGGGGACAGGGGCACTGTTTTTT	CAISEGTGALFF
TRBJ2-1	NA	NA	TRBV7-3	TGTGCCAGCAGCCTCTTGGGCACCGGGGAGGTCAATGAGCAGTTCTTC	CASSLLGTGEVNEQFF
TRBJ2-7	TRBD1	NA	TRBV5-1	TGCGCCACCCGAGAGGGGGCCACCTACGAGCAGTACTTC	CATREGATYEQYF
TRBJ2-5	TRBD1	NA	TRBV23-1	TGCGCCAGCAGTCAAACGGACAGGGGGCCTGAGACCCAGTACTTC	CASSQTDRGPETQYF
TRBJ2-2	TRBD1	NA	TRBV5-1	TGCGCCACAAGACAGGGGGCGGACACCGGGGAGCTGTTTTTT	CATRQGADTGELFF
TRBJ1-2	NA	large	TRBV30	TGTGCCTGGAGGAAGGACTCCTATGGCTACACCTTC	CAWRKDSYGYTF
TRBJ2-7	NA	NA	TRBV27	TGTGCCAGCAGTTTAACGGGCACGAGGGACTACGAGCAGTACTTC	CASSLTGTRDYEQYF
TRBJ1-1	NA	NA	TRBV20-1	TGCAGTGGCGGGTTACCTGACGCTTTCTTT	CSGGLPDAFF
TRBJ2-4	NA	NA	TRBV30	TGTGCCTGGAGTGTACCCGTGCGGAACATTCAGTACTTC	CAWSVPVRNIQYF
TRBJ2-3	NA	NA	TRBV5-6	TGTGCCAGCAGCTTTTTGACAGAGTTGGGTACGCAGTATTTT	CASSFLTELGTQYF
TRBJ1-3	NA	NA	TRBV7-2	TGTGCCAGCAGCTTAGCGCAGGCGGGCTCTGGAAACACCATATATTTT	CASSLAQAGSGNTIYF
TRBJ2-1	TRBD2	once	TRBV28	TGTGCCAGCAGTCGTATGCGGGAGGGCTCCAATGAGCAGTTCTTC	CASSRMREGSNEQFF
TRBJ2-3	TRBD1	NA	TRBV11-2	TGTGCCAGCAGCGACGGGACAGGAAGCACAGATACGCAGTATTTT	CASSDGTGSTDTQYF
TRBJ2-7	NA	NA	TRBV6-5	TGTGCCAGCAGTTATTCTTTAGTTGGGCCGTACGAGCAGTACTTC	CASSYSLVGPYEQYF
TRBJ1-1	NA	NA	TRBV19	TGTGCCAGTAGTAGGGAAGGACAGAGTGAAGCTTTCTTT	CASSREGQSEAFF
TRBJ1-1	NA	NA	TRBV20-1	TGCAGTGCTTCGACTGCGGTGGGAGCTTTCTTT	CSASTAVGAFF
TRBJ2-1	TRBD2	NA	TRBV19	TGTGCCAGTAGTACGCGGGGGGCCGATTACAATGAGCAGTTCTTC	CASSTRGADYNEQFF
TRBJ1-5	NA	NA	TRBV11-2	TGTGCCAGCAGCTTGATGGCAGGGGTTAATCAGCCCCAGCATTTT	CASSLMAGVNQPQHF
TRBJ2-7	TRBD2	NA	TRBV4-1	TGCGCCAGCAGCCAGCCCGCGGGACTAGCGGGAGTTGGTGAATACGAGCAGTACTTC	CASSQPAGLAGVGEYEQYF
TRBJ2-7	TRBD2	NA	TRBV13	TGTGCCAGCAGCCCAGCTGGGACTAGCGAGAGGGGGGAGCAGTACTTC	CASSPAGTSERGEQYF
TRBJ2-3	TRBD2	NA	TRBV4-2	TGTGCCAGCAGCCAAGGTACTAGCGGGAGGGGCACAGATACGCAGTATTTT	CASSQGTSGRGTDTQYF
TRBJ2-1	TRBD2	NA	TRBV10-2	TGCGCCAGCACTGGACTAGCCGGGGATGAGCAGTTCTTC	CASTGLAGDEQFF
TRBJ1-4	NA	NA	TRBV28	TGTGCCAGCCGAATCGGGTTTCTTAATGAAAAACTGTTTTTT	CASRIGFLNEKLFF
TRBJ2-3	TRBD2	NA	TRBV2	TGTGCCAGCAGTGGGGCTAGCGGGAGCAGGACAGATACGCAGTATTTT	CASSGASGSRTDTQYF
TRBJ1-1	NA	NA	TRBV15	TGTGCCACCAGCAGACCCGGAGGTTACACTGAAGCTTTCTTT	CATSRPGGYTEAFF
TRBJ2-3	NA	NA	TRBV15	TGTGCCACCAGCATAAACAGGCCCGGGGGAGATACGCAGTATTTT	CATSINRPGGDTQYF